The 25 T cell receptor beta chains given below trace back to one sample, sequenced in a study of blood T cell repertoires in COVID-19. Sequenced by immunoSEQ multiplex PCR; TCRdb stores in-frame clones only, minus some. The repertoire holds under 250,000 clones, with roughly nine tenths as singletons. Source material: peripheral blood. The receptors derive from a man aged 35-49 years with acute or convalescent COVID-19.

The V and J genes are TRBV29-1 and TRBJ2-3; 12 nucleotides match TRBD1. Per germline, CDR1 SQVTM and CDR2 ANQGSEA. The CDR3 is 16 residues long. The junction had 12 bases not matched to a gene; V was cut back by 7 bases and J by 4 bases. This CDR3 is CSASDTGTGGADTQYF. The CDR3 coding sequence is TGCAGCGCAAGTGATACCGGGACAGGGGGCGCAGATACGCAGTATTTT.

The chain carries TRBV18 and TRBJ2-2, with TRBD2 matching 11 bases. Trimming took 0 bases from V and 0 from J; bases not matched to a gene: 6. Looked up from germline, CDR1 is KGHSH and CDR2 is LQKENI. The CDR3 contains 19 residues. Here the CDR3 reads CASSPPASGGPSNTGELFF. The CDR3 DNA reads TGTGCCAGCTCACCACCGGCTAGCGGGGGGCCCTCGAACACCGGGGAGCTGTTTTTT.

The genes are TRBV6-5 and TRBJ2-2, with D unclear. The CDR3 runs to 15 residues. Deletions cut 2 bases from V and 6 bases from J, with 13 bases between. Germline CDR1 reads MNHEY; CDR2 reads SVGAGI. CDR3: CASSYSYKRAGELFF. CDR3 coding DNA: TGTGCCAGCAGTTACAGCTATAAGAGAGCCGGGGAGCTGTTTTTT.

The CDR3 is CASSYNQGASYEQYF. CDR3 sequence (DNA): TGTGCCAGCAGTTACAATCAGGGGGCTTCCTACGAGCAGTACTTC. The V gene is TRBV6-5, the J gene TRBJ2-7; 8 nucleotides align to TRBD1. CDR1 and CDR2 (germline): MNHEY, SVGAGI. With 2 bases clipped from V and 1 base from J, the junction kept 4 bases outside the gene matches. CDR3 size: 15 residues.

The gene calls are TRBV7-6 and TRBJ2-5, with TRBD1 as a possible D gene (6 bases). Germline assignment: CDR1 SGHVS and CDR2 FNYEAQ. There are 15 residues in the CDR3. Trimming stripped 6 bases from V and 0 bases from J, with 14 bases between. CDR3 loop: CASSLTRGNQETQYF. In DNA, the CDR3 is TGTGCCAGCAGTCTAACGAGGGGGAACCAAGAGACCCAGTACTTC. Full variable domain (remainder filled in from reference TRBV7-6 and TRBJ2-5): GAGVSQSPRYKVTKRGQDVALRCDPISGHVSLYWYRQALGQGPEFLTYFNYEAQQDKSGLPNDRFSAERPEGSISTLTIQRTEQRDSAMYRCASSLTRGNQETQYFGPGTRLLVL.

The chain combines TRBV12-3 or TRBV12-4 with TRBJ1-5, with D possibly being TRBD1 (5 bases). This CDR3 has 13 residues. Deletions cut 4 bases from V and 7 bases from J, with 11 bases between. CDR3 amino acids: CASSSWGGQPQHF. The CDR3 nucleotides read TGTGCCAGCAGTTCTTGGGGGGGACAGCCCCAGCATTTT.

The V call is TRBV3-1 (or the pseudogene TRBV3-2), the J call TRBJ2-1, with D possibly matching TRBD1 (6 bases). With 8 bases removed from V and 6 bases from J, the gap between germline ends came to 17 bases. From germline, CDR1 is LGHDT and CDR2 YNNKEL (reference sequence). The CDR3 has 14 amino acids. The DNA for the CDR3 is TGTGCCAGCGGAGCAGACAGGCCTCTCAATGAGCAGTTCTTC. Translation gives CASGADRPLNEQFF.

The rearrangement links TRBV5-1 to TRBJ2-2; D remains unclear. In germline, CDR1 is SGHRS, CDR2 YFSETQ. The CDR3 extends over 15 amino acids. The germline V and J ends were trimmed by 4 bases and 0 bases, with 10 bases remaining between them. This CDR3 is CASSLERPNTGELFF. The CDR3, as DNA: TGCGCCAGCAGCCTGGAGCGACCGAACACCGGGGAGCTGTTTTTT.

The V call is TRBV2, the J call TRBJ1-3, with D unclear. Trimming stripped 10 bases from V and 3 bases from J, with 16 bases between. CDR3 length: 14 amino acids. The germline V gene has CDR1 SNHLY and CDR2 FYNNEI. The CDR3, as DNA: TGTGCCACTCGCAACGTGGAGTTTGGAAACACCATATATTTT. Protein sequence: CATRNVEFGNTIYF.

The chain is built from TRBV27 and TRBJ1-5; 8 nucleotides match TRBD1. The germline V gene has CDR1 MNHEY and CDR2 SMNVEV (reference sequence). The CDR3 extends over 16 amino acids. V trimming: 5 bases; J trimming: 1 base; junction bases outside the gene matches: 7. Here the CDR3 DNA reads TGTGCCAGCAGTCCCCGGACAGGGAGCAGCAATCAGCCCCAGCATTTT. It encodes CASSPRTGSSNQPQHF.

V and J are TRBV5-5 and TRBJ1-3, with 8 bases lining up with TRBD1. CDR3 length equals 16 residues. V lost 7 bases, J lost 0 bases, and 9 bases stayed unmatched. CDR1 and CDR2 from the germline V gene are SGHKS and YYEKEE (reference sequence). CDR3 loop: CASGQGPFLSGNTIYF. In nucleotides, the CDR3 is TGTGCCAGCGGACAGGGCCCCTTTCTCTCTGGAAACACCATATATTTT.

The chain carries TRBV20-1 and TRBJ2-3; 12 bases fit TRBD2. CDR3 length: 17 residues. V gave up 3 bases and J gave up 5 bases; unmatched junction bases: 12. From germline, CDR1 is DFQATT and CDR2 SNEGSKA (reference sequence). The CDR3 spells CSASGLAGGPERDTQYF. The CDR3, as DNA: TGCAGTGCTAGTGGCCTAGCGGGAGGGCCGGAACGAGATACGCAGTATTTT.

Only one count was recorded for this clone. V usage is TRBV7-9 and J usage is TRBJ2-1; the D gene is possibly TRBD1 (5 bases). There are 15 residues in the CDR3. The V and J ends lost 3 bases and 7 bases respectively, with 16 bases between them. Germline assignment: CDR1 SEHNR and CDR2 FQNEAQ (reference sequence). The CDR3 nucleotides are TGTGCCAGCAGCTTGAGAGGCAGGGAATGGAATGAGCAGTTCTTC. Protein sequence: CASSLRGREWNEQFF.

The chain couples TRBV19 to TRBJ1-1; 9 nucleotides align to TRBD1. V lost 4 bases, J lost 3 bases, and 6 bases stayed unmatched. The CDR3 runs 15 residues. The germline V gene encodes CDR1 LNHDA and CDR2 SQIVND (reference sequence). CDR3 in DNA: TGTGCCAGTAGTACCGCCGGGACAGGGTACACTGAAGCTTTCTTT. Amino acids: CASSTAGTGYTEAFF.

As regards this clone: Other DNA sequences in the same sample also yield this CDR3. This chain links TRBV6-5 with TRBJ1-3; D remains ambiguous. From germline, CDR1 is MNHEY and CDR2 SVGAGI. V was shortened by 0 bases and J by 0 bases, with 9 bases between the two germline ends. The CDR3 is made up of 16 amino acids. The chain's CDR3 is CASSYSGSSSGNTIYF. The CDR3 DNA sequence: TGTGCCAGCAGTTACTCGGGCAGTTCCTCTGGAAACACCATATATTTT.

This chain uses TRBV3-1 (or the pseudogene TRBV3-2) with TRBJ1-1; TRBD1 might be the D (5 bases). There are 14 residues in the CDR3. V lost 1 base to trimming and J lost 4 bases, with 10 bases between them. Germline V CDR1 and CDR2: LGHDT, YNNKEL (reference sequence). The DNA of the CDR3 is TGTGCCAGCAGCCAAGTAGGGGTCGGCACTGAAGCTTTCTTT. Translation gives CASSQVGVGTEAFF.

The V call is TRBV28, the J call TRBJ1-4; TRBD1 matches at 8 bases. Germline V lookup: CDR1 MDHEN, CDR2 SYDVKM. V lost 6 bases to trimming and J lost 5 bases; unmatched junction nucleotides: 8. The CDR3 length is 15 residues. This CDR3 reads CASRPRTGKNEKLFF. The CDR3 DNA reads as TGTGCCAGCAGACCGCGGACAGGGAAAAATGAAAAACTGTTTTTT.

This clone was counted once. The chain is built from TRBV27 and TRBJ2-7; TRBD1 matches at 12 bases. This CDR3 spans 14 amino acids. Germline V gives CDR1 MNHEY, CDR2 SMNVEV (reference sequence). The V and J ends lost 7 bases and 6 bases, in that order; junction bases with no gene match: 7. The CDR3 sequence is CASTSGTGGIEQYF. CDR3 coding DNA: TGTGCCAGCACCTCCGGGACAGGGGGCATCGAGCAGTACTTC.

This rearrangement joins TRBV19 to TRBJ1-4; TRBD1 might be the D (6 bases). V lost 6 bases to trimming and J lost 2 bases, with 10 bases between them. The CDR3 totals 14 residues. CDR1 is LNHDA, CDR2 SQIVND, per germline (reference sequence). CDR3 region: CASRGARTNEKLFF. The CDR3 bases are TGTGCCAGTAGGGGGGCTCGGACTAATGAAAAACTGTTTTTT.

Points on this clone: This CDR3 is also generated by other DNA sequences in the sample. This CDR3 reads CASNRGAGNQPQHF. The DNA for the CDR3 is TGTGCCAGTAACAGGGGGGCCGGCAATCAGCCCCAGCATTTT. The rearrangement uses TRBV19 and TRBJ1-5, with 8 bases that match TRBD1. The CDR3 totals 14 residues. The germline gives CDR1 LNHDA, CDR2 SQIVND (reference sequence). J gave up 2 bases and V 7 bases, and 4 bases lay outside the gene matches.

The chain carries TRBV11-3 and TRBJ2-2; 10 nucleotides align to TRBD2. The CDR3 extends over 16 amino acids. From germline, CDR1 is SGHNT and CDR2 YENEEA. V was pared by 1 base and J by 4 bases, with 3 bases of the junction left unmatched. This CDR3 is CASSLAGLASTGELFF. CDR3 in DNA: TGTGCCAGCAGCTTAGCGGGACTAGCGTCCACCGGGGAGCTGTTTTTT.

The CDR3 sequence is CASSVRDRAVIPETQYF. The CDR3 nucleotides read TGTGCCAGCAGCGTCCGGGACAGGGCCGTTATCCCAGAGACCCAGTACTTC. The rearrangement joins TRBV9 to TRBJ2-5; 9 positions match TRBD1. Germline CDR1 SGDLS, CDR2 YYNGEE. The CDR3 sequence is 17 residues long. The V and J ends lost 2 bases and 4 bases, in that order; junction bases with no gene match: 12. The entire variable domain, with the rest obtained from reference TRBV9 and TRBJ2-5, is as follows: DSGVTQTPKHLITATGQRVTLRCSPRSGDLSVYWYQQSLDQGLQFLIQYYNGEERAKGNILERFSAQQFPDLHSELNLSSLELGDSALYFCASSVRDRAVIPETQYFGPGTRLLVL.

The V and J genes are TRBV6-5 and TRBJ2-7; 8 bases are a match to TRBD1. J lost 1 base, V lost 8 bases, and 7 bases had no gene match. Germline loops: CDR1 MNHEY, CDR2 SVGAGI. The CDR3 consists of 14 residues. The CDR3 region is CASEGTGLSYEQYF. CDR3 nucleotides: TGTGCCAGCGAGGGGACAGGTCTATCCTACGAGCAGTACTTC.

The chain is built from TRBV5-4 and TRBJ2-7; a possible D gene is TRBD1 (6 bases). The V end lost 2 bases, the J end lost 4 bases, and 16 bases lay between the germline ends. The CDR3 has 15 residues. Germline assignment: CDR1 SGHNT and CDR2 YYREEE (reference sequence). The chain's CDR3 is CASSFGRSRGYEQYF. In nucleotides, the CDR3 is TGTGCCAGCAGCTTTGGTCGGTCCAGGGGTTACGAGCAGTACTTC. Drawing the rest from reference TRBV5-4 and TRBJ2-7, the complete variable domain is ETGVTQSPTHLIKTRGQQVTLRCSSQSGHNTVSWYQQALGQGPQFIFQYYREEENGRGNFPPRFSGLQFPNYSSELNVNALELDDSALYLCASSFGRSRGYEQYFGPGTRLTVT.

The chain carries TRBV6-6 and TRBJ1-2, with TRBD1 identical over 8 bases. The germline V gene has CDR1 MNHNY and CDR2 SVGAGI (reference sequence). V trimming: 0 bases; J trimming: 3 bases; junction bases outside the gene matches: 3. This CDR3 contains 15 residues. CDR3 sequence reads: CASSYSETGDYGYTF. In nucleotides, the CDR3 is TGTGCCAGCAGTTACTCGGAGACAGGGGACTATGGCTACACCTTC.